This T cell receptor (beta chain) was captured in a study of blood T cell repertoires in COVID-19. Overall study: The United States, Italy and Spain supplied acute and convalescent COVID-19 samples.

Clones were read by immunoSEQ multiplex PCR, and TCRdb kept only the in-frame ones, dropping some. The sample yields hundreds of thousands of clones, around nine tenths seen once. With 3 bases clipped from V and 2 bases from J, the junction kept 12 bases outside the gene matches. The CDR3 length is 18 residues. Germline loops: CDR1 MGHRA, CDR2 YSYEKL. The V gene is TRBV4-1, the J gene TRBJ2-7; TRBD2 agrees at 11 bases. The sample taken for sequencing was PBMCs or T cells enriched from blood (not recorded which). This receptor was taken from a woman in her forties who had recovered from COVID-19. The CDR3 nucleotides read TGCGCCAGCAGCCACCCGGGACTAGCGGATTCATCCCCCTACGAGCAGTACTTC. It translates to CASSHPGLADSSPYEQYF.